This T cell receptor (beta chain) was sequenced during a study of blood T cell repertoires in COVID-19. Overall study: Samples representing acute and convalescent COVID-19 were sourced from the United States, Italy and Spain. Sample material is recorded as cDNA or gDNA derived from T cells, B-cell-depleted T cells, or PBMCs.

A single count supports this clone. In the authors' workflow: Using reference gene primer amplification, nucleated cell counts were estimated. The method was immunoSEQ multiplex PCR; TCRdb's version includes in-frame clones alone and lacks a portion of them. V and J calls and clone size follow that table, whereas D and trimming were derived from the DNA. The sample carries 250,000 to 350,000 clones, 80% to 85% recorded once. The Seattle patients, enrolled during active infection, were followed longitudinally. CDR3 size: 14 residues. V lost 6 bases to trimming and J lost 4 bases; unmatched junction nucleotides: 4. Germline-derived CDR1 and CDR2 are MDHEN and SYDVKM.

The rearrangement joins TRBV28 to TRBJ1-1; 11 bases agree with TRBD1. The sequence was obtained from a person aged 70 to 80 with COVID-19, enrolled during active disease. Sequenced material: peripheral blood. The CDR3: CASRRGTGGTEAFF. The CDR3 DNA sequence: TGTGCCAGCAGACGCGGGACAGGGGGCACTGAAGCTTTCTTT.